This TCR beta chain was captured by sequencing in a study of control samples from healthy donors and cancer patients. The CDR3 sequence is 14 residues long. Germline loops: CDR1 SGHRS, CDR2 YFSETQ. Trimming cost V 2 bases and J 4 bases, with 10 bases left between them. Repertoires were generated with immunoSEQ multiplex PCR, while TCRdb's copy carries only in-frame clones and drops some. The table lists about 130,000 clones, 85% to 95% of them singletons, with 0.55% to 0.6% in the top ten. Specimen: PBMCs. This sequence originates from a man older than 75 with head and neck cancer. The chain employs TRBV5-1 and TRBJ1-3; D is ambiguous. The CDR3 loop is CASSLGSHGNTIYF. The CDR3 DNA reads as TGCGCCAGCAGCTTAGGGAGTCACGGAAACACCATATATTTT.